This TCR beta chain was obtained from a study of beta chain features in type 1 diabetes. Study conclusions and caveats: Type 1 diabetes patients showed a moderate but significant shortening of TCRB CDR3s in all four CD4+ subsets. A PCR bias possibly favoring shorter templates would apply equally to patients and controls.

V was trimmed by 8 bases and J by 1 base, leaving 14 bases between them. The length of the CDR3 is 14 residues. Germline-derived CDR1 and CDR2 are MNHNY and SVGAGI (reference sequence). This clone has a handful of counts. Its antigen is still unknown. Sorted populations were all over 98% pure. Expressed TCRB transcripts were sequenced after all isolated RNA was converted to cDNA. Data came from immunoSEQ multiplex PCR; TCRdb stores just in-frame clones and leaves some out. The table lists over 200,000 clones, around 9.9% of them singletons. V gene TRBV6-6 combines with J gene TRBJ2-5; D is unclear. The receptor's source is a man younger than 40 with type 1 diabetes. The specimen was naive CD4+ T cells from blood. The CDR3 loop is CASSPAGGQETQYF. In DNA, the CDR3 is TGTGCCAGCTCCCCCGCCGGCGGCCAAGAGACCCAGTACTTC.